This T cell receptor (beta chain) was recovered during a study of OX40 agonist ivuxolimab in advanced cancers. Overall study context: Ivuxolimab, which patients received intravenously every 2 weeks, was dosed at 0.01 to 10 mg/kg.

Only in-frame clones appear in the TCRdb table, and some are missing; sequencing was by immunoSEQ multiplex PCR. The sample has about 56,000 clones; about 80% are singletons. Specimen: CD4+ or CD8+ T cells sorted from blood, collected in a trial of the OX40 agonist ivuxolimab. This sequence originates from an adult with an advanced solid tumor such as melanoma, head and neck, liver or kidney cancer.

In nucleotides, the CDR3 is TGTGCCAGCAGCCTGCCCCCCTACGAGCAGTACTTC. Translating gives CASSLPPYEQYF. The chain employs TRBV5-6 and TRBJ2-7, with D uncertain. From germline, CDR1 is SGHDT and CDR2 YYEEEE. Trimming cost V 4 bases and J 2 bases, with 7 bases left between them. The CDR3 is 12 residues long.